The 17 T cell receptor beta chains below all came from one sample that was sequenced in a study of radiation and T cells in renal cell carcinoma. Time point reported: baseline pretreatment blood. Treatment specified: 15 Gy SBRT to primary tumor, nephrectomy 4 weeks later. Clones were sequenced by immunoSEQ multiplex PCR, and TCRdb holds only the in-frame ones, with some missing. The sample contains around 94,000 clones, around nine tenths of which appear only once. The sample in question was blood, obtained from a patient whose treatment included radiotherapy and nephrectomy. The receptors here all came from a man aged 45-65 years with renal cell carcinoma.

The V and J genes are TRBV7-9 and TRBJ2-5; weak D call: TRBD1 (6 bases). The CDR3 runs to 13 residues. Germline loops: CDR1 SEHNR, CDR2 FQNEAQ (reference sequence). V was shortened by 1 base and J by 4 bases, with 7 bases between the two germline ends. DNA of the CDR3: TGTGCCAGCAGCTTAGACAGGGCAGAGACCCAGTACTTC. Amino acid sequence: CASSLDRAETQYF.

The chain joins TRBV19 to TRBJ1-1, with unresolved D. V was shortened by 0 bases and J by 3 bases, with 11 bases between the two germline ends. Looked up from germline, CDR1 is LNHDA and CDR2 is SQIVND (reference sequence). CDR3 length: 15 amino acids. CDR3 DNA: TGTGCCAGTAGTATAGATCCGAGAAAGGACACTGAAGCTTTCTTT. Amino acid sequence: CASSIDPRKDTEAFF.

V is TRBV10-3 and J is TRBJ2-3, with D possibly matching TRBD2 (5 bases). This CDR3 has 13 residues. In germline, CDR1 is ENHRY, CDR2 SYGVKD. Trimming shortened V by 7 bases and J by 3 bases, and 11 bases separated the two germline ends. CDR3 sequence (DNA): TGTGCCATCAACGGGGATGGGACAGATACGCAGTATTTT. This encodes CAINGDGTDTQYF.

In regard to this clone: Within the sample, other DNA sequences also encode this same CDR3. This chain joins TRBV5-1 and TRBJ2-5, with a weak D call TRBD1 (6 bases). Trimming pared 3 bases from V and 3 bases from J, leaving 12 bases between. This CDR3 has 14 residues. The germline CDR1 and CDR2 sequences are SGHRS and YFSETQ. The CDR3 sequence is CASSSQGSEETQYF. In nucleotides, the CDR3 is TGCGCCAGCAGCTCGCAGGGGTCGGAAGAGACCCAGTACTTC.

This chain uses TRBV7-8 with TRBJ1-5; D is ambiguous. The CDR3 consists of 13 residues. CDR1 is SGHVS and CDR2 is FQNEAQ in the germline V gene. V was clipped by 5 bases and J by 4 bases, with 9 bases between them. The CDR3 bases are TGTGCCAGCAGCCTCTCCGGGAATCAGCCCCAGCATTTT. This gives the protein CASSLSGNQPQHF.

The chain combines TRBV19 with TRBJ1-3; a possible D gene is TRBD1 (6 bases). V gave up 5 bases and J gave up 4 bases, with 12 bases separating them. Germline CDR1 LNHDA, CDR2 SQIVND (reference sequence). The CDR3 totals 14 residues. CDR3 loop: CASSPGTRGNTIYF. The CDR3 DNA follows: TGTGCCAGTAGTCCCGGGACACGCGGAAACACCATATATTTT.

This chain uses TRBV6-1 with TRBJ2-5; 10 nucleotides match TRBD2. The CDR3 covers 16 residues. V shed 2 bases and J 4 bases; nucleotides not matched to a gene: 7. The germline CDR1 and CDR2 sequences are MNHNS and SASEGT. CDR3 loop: CASSETSGTGRETQYF. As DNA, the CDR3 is TGTGCCAGCAGTGAAACTAGCGGGACAGGAAGAGAGACCCAGTACTTC.

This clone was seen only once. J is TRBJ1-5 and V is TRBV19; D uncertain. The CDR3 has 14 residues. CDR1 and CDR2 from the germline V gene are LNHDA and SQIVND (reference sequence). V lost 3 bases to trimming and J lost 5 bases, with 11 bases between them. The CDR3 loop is CASSIRIEDQPQHF. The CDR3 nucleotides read TGTGCCAGTAGTATCCGGATTGAGGATCAGCCCCAGCATTTT.

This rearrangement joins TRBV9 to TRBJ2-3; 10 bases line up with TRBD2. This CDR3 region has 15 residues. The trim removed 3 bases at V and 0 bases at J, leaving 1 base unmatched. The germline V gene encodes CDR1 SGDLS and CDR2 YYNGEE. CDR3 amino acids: CASSAGLASTDTQYF. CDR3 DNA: TGTGCCAGCAGCGCGGGACTAGCGAGCACAGATACGCAGTATTTT.

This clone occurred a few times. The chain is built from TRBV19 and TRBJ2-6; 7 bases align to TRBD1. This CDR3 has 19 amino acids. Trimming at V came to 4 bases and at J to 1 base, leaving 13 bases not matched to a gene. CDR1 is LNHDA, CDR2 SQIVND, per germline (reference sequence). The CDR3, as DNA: TGTGCCAGTAGTACCCTTCGGGACAGCTCTTCGTCTGGGGCCAACGTCCTGACTTTC. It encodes CASSTLRDSSSSGANVLTF.

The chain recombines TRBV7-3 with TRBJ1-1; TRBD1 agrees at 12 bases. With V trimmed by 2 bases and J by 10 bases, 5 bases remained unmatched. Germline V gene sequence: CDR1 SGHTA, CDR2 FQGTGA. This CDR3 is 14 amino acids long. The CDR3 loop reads CASSLSGTGGVAFF. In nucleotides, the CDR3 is TGTGCCAGCAGCTTATCTGGGACAGGGGGCGTAGCTTTCTTT.

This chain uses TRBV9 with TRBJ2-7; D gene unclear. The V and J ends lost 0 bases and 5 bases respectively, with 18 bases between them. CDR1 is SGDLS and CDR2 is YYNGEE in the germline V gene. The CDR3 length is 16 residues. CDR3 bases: TGTGCCAGCAGCGTAGGCGACGGACGCATGACCCACGAGCAGTACTTC. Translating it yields CASSVGDGRMTHEQYF.

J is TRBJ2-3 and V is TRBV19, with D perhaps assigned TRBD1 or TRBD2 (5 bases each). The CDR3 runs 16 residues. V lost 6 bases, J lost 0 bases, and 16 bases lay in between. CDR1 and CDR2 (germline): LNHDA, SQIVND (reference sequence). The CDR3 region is CASRPLYGASTDTQYF. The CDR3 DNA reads TGTGCCAGTAGGCCCCTATACGGGGCAAGCACAGATACGCAGTATTTT. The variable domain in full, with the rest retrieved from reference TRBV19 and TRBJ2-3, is DGGITQSPKYLFRKEGQNVTLSCEQNLNHDAMYWYRQDPGQGLRLIYYSQIVNDFQKGDIAEGYSVSREKKESFPLTVTSAQKNPTAFYLCASRPLYGASTDTQYFGPGTRLTVL.

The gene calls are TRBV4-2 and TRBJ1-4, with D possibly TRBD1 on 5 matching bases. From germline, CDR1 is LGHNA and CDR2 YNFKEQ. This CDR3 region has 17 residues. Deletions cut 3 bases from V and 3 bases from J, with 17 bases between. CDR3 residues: CASSHVGRGVANEKLFF. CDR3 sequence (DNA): TGTGCCAGCAGCCACGTGGGTAGGGGCGTTGCTAATGAAAAACTGTTTTTT.

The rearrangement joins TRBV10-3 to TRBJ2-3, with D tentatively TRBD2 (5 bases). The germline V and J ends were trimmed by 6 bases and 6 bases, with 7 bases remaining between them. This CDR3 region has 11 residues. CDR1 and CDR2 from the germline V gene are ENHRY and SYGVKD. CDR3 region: CAISERDTQYF. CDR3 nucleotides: TGTGCCATCAGCGAGCGGGATACGCAGTATTTT.

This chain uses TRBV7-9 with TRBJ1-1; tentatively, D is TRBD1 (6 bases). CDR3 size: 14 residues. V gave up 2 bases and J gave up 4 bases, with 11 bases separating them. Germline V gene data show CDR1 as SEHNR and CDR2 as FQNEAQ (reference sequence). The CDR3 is CASSLTGLATEAFF. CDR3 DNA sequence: TGTGCCAGCAGCTTAACAGGGTTGGCCACTGAAGCTTTCTTT.

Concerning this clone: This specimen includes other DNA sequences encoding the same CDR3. The CDR3, as DNA: TGTGCCAGCTCACCAGACTACGAGCAGTACTTC. Translation: CASSPDYEQYF. The gene calls are TRBV18 and TRBJ2-7, with unresolved D. The CDR3 runs to 11 residues. Trimming removed 2 bases at V and 3 bases at J, with 2 bases between. The germline V gene encodes CDR1 KGHSH and CDR2 LQKENI.